This TCR beta chain was obtained from a study of blood T cell repertoires in COVID-19. On the study more broadly: Recovered status applied to Cohort 3 donors who had two consecutive negative PCRs. It also applied to those with clearance or with symptom resolution.

Assay: immunoSEQ multiplex PCR; the TCRdb copy retains only in-frame clones and omits some. The sample contains some 330,000 clones, more than 75% of which appear only once. Trimming removed 2 bases from V and 4 bases from J, with 9 bases in between. CDR1 is LGHNA, CDR2 YNFKEQ, per germline. The CDR3 extends over 13 amino acids. This sequence joins TRBV4-2 and TRBJ2-7, with TRBD2 as a possible D gene (6 bases). The specimen was PBMCs or T cells enriched from blood (not recorded which). The sequence was obtained from a man between 35 and 55 years old in a cohort exposed to, infected with or recovered from COVID-19 (not recorded which). The CDR3 region is CASSQPGLYEQYF. The CDR3 DNA reads as TGTGCCAGCAGCCAACCCGGACTATACGAGCAGTACTTC.